These 12 T cell receptor beta chains were sequenced from one sample in a study of cytotoxic CD8 clonotypes in ibrutinib-treated CLL. This table comes from immunoSEQ multiplex PCR, and its TCRdb copy is limited to in-frame clones, with some not included. In the table there are about 22,000 clones, over 55% of which are singletons. The sequences come from PBMCs, collected after 12 months of ibrutinib treatment. The receptors derive from a human donor with chronic lymphocytic leukemia.

Relative to its sample, this clone is medium-sized (0.01 to 0.1%). The CDR3 DNA is TGTGCCAGCAGCTTAGGCGGGGGGGCCCAGGAGCAGTACTTC. Its translation: CASSLGGGAQEQYF. This rearrangement joins TRBV7-6 to TRBJ2-7, with 9 bases lining up with TRBD2. J lost 7 bases, V lost 1 base, and 5 bases had no gene match. This CDR3 region has 14 residues. Per the germline V gene, CDR1 is SGHVS and CDR2 is FNYEAQ.

This clone turned up a few times. The chain employs TRBV4-1 and TRBJ1-4; no clear D. CDR1 MGHRA and CDR2 YSYEKL come from the germline V gene. Deletions cut 4 bases from V and 0 bases from J, with 15 bases between. This CDR3 has 17 residues. The CDR3 DNA reads TGCGCCAGCAGCCTCTCCCACCCTGGGGCAACTAATGAAAAACTGTTTTTT. Translated, it gives CASSLSHPGATNEKLFF.

This chain connects TRBV29-1 to TRBJ1-2, with TRBD1 matching over 7 bases. Germline trimming cut 6 bases from V and 8 bases from J; bases unmatched to any gene: 6. Germline CDR1 reads SQVTM; CDR2 reads ANQGSEA. This CDR3 contains 11 residues. CDR3 bases: TGCAGCGTCATGACAGGGTTAGGCTACACCTTC. Its translation: CSVMTGLGYTF.

This chain links TRBV30 with TRBJ1-3; TRBD1 matches 10 bases. Trimming cost V 2 bases and J 4 bases; bases outside gene matches: 14. The germline V gene has CDR1 GTSNPN and CDR2 SVGIG (reference sequence). This CDR3 is 18 amino acids long. The CDR3, as DNA: TGTGCCTGGAGTCTGACCCCCCCGACAGGGGGCAGGGGAAACACCATATATTTT. Encoded protein: CAWSLTPPTGGRGNTIYF.

The rearrangement links TRBV30 to TRBJ2-7; possibly TRBD2 for D (5 bases). The germline CDR1 and CDR2 sequences are GTSNPN and SVGIG (reference sequence). This CDR3 spans 11 amino acids. The ends were cut back, 0 bases at V and 7 bases at J, with 7 bases in the middle. CDR3: CAWSVREEQYF. The CDR3 DNA reads TGTGCCTGGAGTGTACGGGAAGAGCAGTACTTC. The whole variable domain, remainder taken from reference TRBV30 and TRBJ2-7, is SQTIHQWPATLVQPVGSPLSLECTVEGTSNPNLYWYRQAAGRGLQLLFYSVGIGQISSEVPQNLSASRPQDRQFILSSKKLLLSDSGFYLCAWSVREEQYFGPGTRLTVT.

V and J are TRBV11-1 and TRBJ1-1; tentatively, D is TRBD1 (6 bases). Per germline, CDR1 SGHAT and CDR2 FQDESV (reference sequence). This CDR3 has 15 residues. V lost 1 base to trimming and J lost 2 bases, with 11 bases between them. CDR3 region: CASSLDDRQNTEAFF. In nucleotides, the CDR3 is TGTGCCAGCAGCTTAGATGACAGGCAAAACACTGAAGCTTTCTTT.

The chain links TRBV6-5 to TRBJ1-1, with unresolved D. CDR1 and CDR2 (germline): MNHEY, SVGAGI. The V end was cut by 7 bases, the J end by 1 base, with 16 bases between. CDR3 size: 15 residues. The CDR3 region is CASNERDPPNTEAFF. The DNA of the CDR3 is TGTGCCAGCAATGAGAGGGATCCCCCGAACACTGAAGCTTTCTTT.

The rearrangement joins TRBV10-1 to TRBJ1-3; 8 positions match TRBD1. After removal of 8 bases from V and 4 bases from J, the junction contained 10 bases not matched to a gene. CDR3 length: 15 amino acids. The V gene's germline CDR1 is WNHNN and CDR2 SYGVQD (reference sequence). CDR3 coding DNA: TGCGCCAGCCAGTACCACACAGGGGGAGGAAACACCATATATTTT. Translating gives CASQYHTGGGNTIYF.

The chain recombines TRBV18 with TRBJ2-5; TRBD2 aligns across 9 bases. Germline V CDR1 and CDR2: KGHSH, LQKENI. The CDR3 length is 15 residues. V dropped 3 bases and J dropped 2; count of bases not matched to a gene: 4. The CDR3 region is CASSPNSGGQETQYF. CDR3 coding DNA: TGTGCCAGCTCACCTAATAGCGGGGGACAAGAGACCCAGTACTTC.

This clone has just a few counts. This chain uses TRBV19 with TRBJ1-2; TRBD1 agrees at 9 bases. CDR1 and CDR2 (germline): LNHDA, SQIVND (reference sequence). The length of the CDR3 is 14 residues. V lost 5 bases, J lost 6 bases, and 7 bases stayed unmatched. CDR3 DNA: TGTGCCAGTAGTGGGAACAGGGGGCTCGATGGCTACACCTTC. Protein product: CASSGNRGLDGYTF.

The V gene is TRBV7-9, the J gene TRBJ1-1; no clear D gene. Germline-derived CDR1 and CDR2 are SEHNR and FQNEAQ (reference sequence). This CDR3 is 16 amino acids long. The germline V and J ends were trimmed by 5 bases and 6 bases, with 22 bases remaining between them. The CDR3 DNA sequence: TGTGCCAGCAGCGCTTCTCAGGTCGGGTCCATGGCTGAAGCTTTCTTT. It is translated as CASSASQVGSMAEAFF.

V is TRBV7-3 and J is TRBJ2-6; 8 nucleotides line up with TRBD1. Germline loops: CDR1 SGHTA, CDR2 FQGTGA. The CDR3 is 19 amino acids. J was trimmed by 0 bases and V by 6 bases; bases with no gene match: 13. The CDR3 reads CASSLPSGTGSSGANVLTF. The CDR3 DNA reads as TGTGCCAGCAGTCTCCCCTCCGGGACAGGCTCCTCTGGGGCCAACGTCCTGACTTTC. The entire variable domain, with the rest obtained from reference TRBV7-3 and TRBJ2-6, is as follows: GAGVSQTPSNKVTEKGKYVELRCDPISGHTALYWYRQSLGQGPEFLIYFQGTGAADDSGLPNDRFFAVRPEGSVSTLKIQRTERGDSAVYLCASSLPSGTGSSGANVLTFGAGSRLTVL.